This T cell receptor (beta chain) was profiled in a study of shared clonotypes between healthy human individuals. At a deep level, the assay was run. Using immunoSEQ multiplex PCR, the repertoire was profiled, and TCRdb retains in-frame clones only, with some absent. The repertoire has 150,000 to 200,000 clones, 85% to 95% of them found once; the top ten carry more than 0.06%. V was clipped by 1 base and J by 0 bases; unmatched bases: 2. Germline CDR1 SGHRS, CDR2 YFSETQ. The CDR3 totals 15 residues. This receptor was taken from a young woman in good health. The sequenced sample consisted of naive CD4+ T cells sorted from blood. Subset indicated: CD45RA+ positively selected. The chain joins TRBV5-1 to TRBJ2-3, with 7 bases identical to TRBD2. For the CDR3, the DNA is TGCGCCAGCAGCTTGACTAGCGCTAGCACAGATACGCAGTATTTT. This encodes CASSLTSASTDTQYF.